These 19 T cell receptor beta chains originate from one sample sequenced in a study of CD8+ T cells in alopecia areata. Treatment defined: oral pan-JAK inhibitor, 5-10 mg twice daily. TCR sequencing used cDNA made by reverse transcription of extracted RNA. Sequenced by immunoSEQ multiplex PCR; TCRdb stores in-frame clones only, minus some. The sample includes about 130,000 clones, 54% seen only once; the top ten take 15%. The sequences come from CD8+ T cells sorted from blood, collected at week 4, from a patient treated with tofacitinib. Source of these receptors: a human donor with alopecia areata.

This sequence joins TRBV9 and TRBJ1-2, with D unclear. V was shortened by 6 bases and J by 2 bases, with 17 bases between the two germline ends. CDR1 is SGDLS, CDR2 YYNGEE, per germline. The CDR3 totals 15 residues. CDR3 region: CASTPLGGPNYGYTF. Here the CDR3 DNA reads TGTGCCAGCACCCCCCTCGGCGGCCCAAACTATGGCTACACCTTC.

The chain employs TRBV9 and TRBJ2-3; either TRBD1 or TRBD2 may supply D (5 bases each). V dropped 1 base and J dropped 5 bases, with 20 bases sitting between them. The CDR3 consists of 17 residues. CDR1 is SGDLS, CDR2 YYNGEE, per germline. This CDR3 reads CASSVTGTGPPRDTQYF. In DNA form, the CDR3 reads TGTGCCAGCAGCGTAACTGGGACCGGTCCGCCGAGAGATACGCAGTATTTT.

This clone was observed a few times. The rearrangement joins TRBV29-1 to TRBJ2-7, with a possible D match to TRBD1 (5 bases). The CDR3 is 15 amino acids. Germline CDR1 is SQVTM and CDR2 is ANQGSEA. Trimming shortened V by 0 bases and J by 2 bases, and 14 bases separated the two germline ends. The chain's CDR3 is CSVEDLDRYPYEQYF. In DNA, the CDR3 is TGCAGCGTTGAAGACTTAGACAGATACCCCTACGAGCAGTACTTC.

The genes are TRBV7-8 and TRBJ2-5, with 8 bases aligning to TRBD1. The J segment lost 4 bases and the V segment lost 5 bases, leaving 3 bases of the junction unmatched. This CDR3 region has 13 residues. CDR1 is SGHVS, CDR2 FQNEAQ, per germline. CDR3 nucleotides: TGTGCCAGCAGCCCAGGACAGGGAGAGACCCAGTACTTC. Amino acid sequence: CASSPGQGETQYF.

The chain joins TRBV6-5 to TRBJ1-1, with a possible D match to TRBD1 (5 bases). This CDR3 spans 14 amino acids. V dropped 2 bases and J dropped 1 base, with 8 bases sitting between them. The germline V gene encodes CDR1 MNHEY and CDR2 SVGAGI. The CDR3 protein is CASSYQQANTEAFF. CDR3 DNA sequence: TGTGCCAGCAGTTACCAACAGGCGAACACTGAAGCTTTCTTT.

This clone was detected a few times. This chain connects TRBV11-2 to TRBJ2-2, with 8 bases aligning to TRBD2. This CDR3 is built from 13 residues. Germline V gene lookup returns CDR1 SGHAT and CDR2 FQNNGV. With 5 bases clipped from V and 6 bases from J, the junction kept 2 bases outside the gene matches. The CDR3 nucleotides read TGTGCCAGCAGCGAACTAGCGGCCGGGGAGCTGTTTTTT. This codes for CASSELAAGELFF. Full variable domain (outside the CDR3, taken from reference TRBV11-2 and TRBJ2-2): EAGVAQSPRYKIIEKRQSVAFWCNPISGHATLYWYQQILGQGPKLLIQFQNNGVVDDSQLPKDRFSAERLKGVDSTLKIQPAKLEDSAVYLCASSELAAGELFFGEGSRLTVL.

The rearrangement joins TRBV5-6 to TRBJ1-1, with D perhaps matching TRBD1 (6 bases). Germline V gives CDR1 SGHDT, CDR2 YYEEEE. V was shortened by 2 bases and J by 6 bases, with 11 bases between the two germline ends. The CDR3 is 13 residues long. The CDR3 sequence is CASSLRGLPEAFF. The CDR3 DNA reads TGTGCCAGCAGCTTAAGGGGGTTGCCTGAAGCTTTCTTT.

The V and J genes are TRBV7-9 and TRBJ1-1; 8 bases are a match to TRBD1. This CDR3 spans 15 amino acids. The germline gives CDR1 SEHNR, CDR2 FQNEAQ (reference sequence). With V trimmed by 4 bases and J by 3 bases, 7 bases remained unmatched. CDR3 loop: CASSSLQGVDTEAFF. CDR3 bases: TGTGCCAGCAGCTCTCTACAGGGGGTCGACACTGAAGCTTTCTTT.

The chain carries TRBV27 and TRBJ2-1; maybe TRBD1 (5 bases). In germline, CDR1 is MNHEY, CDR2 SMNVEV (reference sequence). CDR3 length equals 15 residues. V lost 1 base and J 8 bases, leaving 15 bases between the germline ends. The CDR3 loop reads CASSLLARAKDEQFF. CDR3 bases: TGTGCCAGCAGTTTATTAGCCAGGGCGAAAGATGAGCAGTTCTTC.

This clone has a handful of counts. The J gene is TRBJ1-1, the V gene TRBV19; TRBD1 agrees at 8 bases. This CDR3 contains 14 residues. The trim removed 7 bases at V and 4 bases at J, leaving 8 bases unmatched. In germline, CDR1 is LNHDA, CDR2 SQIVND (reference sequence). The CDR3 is CASNQGALGTEAFF. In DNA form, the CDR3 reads TGTGCCAGTAATCAGGGGGCCCTGGGCACTGAAGCTTTCTTT.

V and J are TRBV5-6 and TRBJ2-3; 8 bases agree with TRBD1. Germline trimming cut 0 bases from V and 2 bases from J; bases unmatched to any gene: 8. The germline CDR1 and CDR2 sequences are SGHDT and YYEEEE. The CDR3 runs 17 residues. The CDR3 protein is CASSLAARQGPTDTQYF. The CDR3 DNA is TGTGCCAGCAGCTTGGCCGCGCGACAGGGGCCCACAGATACGCAGTATTTT.

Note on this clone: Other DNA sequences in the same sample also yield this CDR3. CDR3 in amino acids: CASSLDGEETQYF. CDR3 DNA: TGTGCCAGCAGCTTGGACGGTGAAGAGACCCAGTACTTC. The chain combines TRBV7-2 with TRBJ2-5; no firm D call. Germline CDR1 reads SGHTA; CDR2 reads FQGNSA. The CDR3 extends over 13 amino acids. V lost 3 bases and J 3 bases, leaving 8 bases between the germline ends.

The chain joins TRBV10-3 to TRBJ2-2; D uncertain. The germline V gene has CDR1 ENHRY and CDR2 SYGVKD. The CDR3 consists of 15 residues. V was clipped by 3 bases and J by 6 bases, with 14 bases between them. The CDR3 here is CAISEWSGDPGELFF. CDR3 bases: TGTGCCATCAGTGAATGGTCTGGCGACCCCGGGGAGCTGTTTTTT.

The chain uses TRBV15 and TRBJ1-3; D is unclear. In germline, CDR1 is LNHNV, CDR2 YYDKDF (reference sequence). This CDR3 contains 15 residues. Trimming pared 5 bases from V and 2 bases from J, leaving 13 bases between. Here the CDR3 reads CATSPRWGTGNTIYF. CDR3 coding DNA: TGTGCCACCAGCCCTAGGTGGGGTACTGGAAACACCATATATTTT.

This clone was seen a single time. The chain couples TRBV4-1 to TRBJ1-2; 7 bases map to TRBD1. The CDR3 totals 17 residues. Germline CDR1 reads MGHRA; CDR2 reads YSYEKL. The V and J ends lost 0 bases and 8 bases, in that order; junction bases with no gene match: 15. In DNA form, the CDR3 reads TGCGCCAGCAGCCAAGACATCGGGGCAGGGGGGGTAGGAGGCTACACCTTC. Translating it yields CASSQDIGAGGVGGYTF.

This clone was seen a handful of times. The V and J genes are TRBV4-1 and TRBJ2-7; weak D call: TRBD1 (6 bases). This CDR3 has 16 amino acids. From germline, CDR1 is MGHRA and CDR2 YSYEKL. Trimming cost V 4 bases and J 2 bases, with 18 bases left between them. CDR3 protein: CASSPTPGHLTYEQYF. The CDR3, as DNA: TGCGCCAGCAGCCCGACACCGGGACACCTAACCTACGAGCAGTACTTC.

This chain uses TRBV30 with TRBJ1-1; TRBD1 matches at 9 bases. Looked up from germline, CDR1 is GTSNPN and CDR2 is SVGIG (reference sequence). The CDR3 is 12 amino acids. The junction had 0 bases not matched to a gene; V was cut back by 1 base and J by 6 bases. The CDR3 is CAWSGTGAEAFF. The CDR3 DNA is TGTGCCTGGAGTGGGACAGGGGCTGAAGCTTTCTTT.

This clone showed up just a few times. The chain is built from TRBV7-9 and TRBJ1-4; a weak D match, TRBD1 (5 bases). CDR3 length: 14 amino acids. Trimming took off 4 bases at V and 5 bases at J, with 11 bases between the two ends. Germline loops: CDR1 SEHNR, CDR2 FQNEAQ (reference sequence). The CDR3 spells CASSSRDRNEKLFF. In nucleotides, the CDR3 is TGTGCCAGCAGCTCACGAGACAGAAATGAAAAACTGTTTTTT.

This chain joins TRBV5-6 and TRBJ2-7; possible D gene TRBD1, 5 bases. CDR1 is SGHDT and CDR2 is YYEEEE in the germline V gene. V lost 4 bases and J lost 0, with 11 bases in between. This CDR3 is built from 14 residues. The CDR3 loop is CASSPQGSSYEQYF. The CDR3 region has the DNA TGTGCCAGCAGCCCCCAGGGCAGCTCCTACGAGCAGTACTTC.